One sample yielded the 23 T cell receptor beta chains listed below, sequenced in a study of cytomegalovirus exposure and HLA in healthy donors. It was with 60 Vbeta and 13 Jbeta primers that the PCR ran. Sequencing used immunoSEQ multiplex PCR; TCRdb keeps in-frame clones, though not all of them. The sample holds 75,000 to 100,000 clones. Input material: PBMCs. All receptors derive from a woman aged 55 to 70 in good health and CMV-seronegative.

V usage is TRBV4-3 and J usage is TRBJ2-5, with 9 bases lining up with TRBD1. The CDR3 totals 15 residues. Looked up from germline, CDR1 is LGHNA and CDR2 is YSLEER. V dropped 1 base and J dropped 7; count of bases not matched to a gene: 7. In DNA form, the CDR3 reads TGCGCCAGCAGCCAAGCGGGACAGGGCCACCGGACCCAGTACTTC. It codes for CASSQAGQGHRTQYF.

The CDR3 loop reads CANVQVCDQPQHF. The DNA of the CDR3 is TGCGCCAACGTACAGGTTTGCGATCAGCCCCAGCATTTT. The V gene is TRBV23-1, the J gene TRBJ1-5; D may be TRBD1 (5 bases). TRBV23-1 is an ORF; its function is uncertain. With 10 bases removed from V and 5 bases from J, the gap between germline ends came to 15 bases. The CDR3 covers 13 residues.

In DNA, the CDR3 is TGTGCCAAGGGGGACAGCCCCACTGAAGCTTTCTTT. Its protein product is CAKGDSPTEAFF. This chain links TRBV25-1 with TRBJ1-1, with 7 bases fitting TRBD1. The V gene end was trimmed by 10 bases and the J gene end by 4 bases; junction bases not matched to a gene: 6. The CDR3 has 12 residues. The germline CDR1 and CDR2 sequences are MGHDK and SYGVNS. The variable domain in full, completed from reference TRBV25-1 and TRBJ1-1, reads EADIYQTPRYLVIGTGKKITLECSQTMGHDKMYWYQQDPGMELHLIHYSYGVNSTEKGDLSSESTVSRIRTEHFPLTLESARPSHTSQYLCAKGDSPTEAFFGQGTRLTVV.

By frequency, this clone registers medium-sized. V usage is TRBV14 and J usage is TRBJ1-1; D ambiguous. Trimming shortened V by 1 base and J by 1 base, and 7 bases separated the two germline ends. This CDR3 contains 14 residues. The V gene's germline CDR1 is SGHDN and CDR2 FVKESK. CDR3 sequence: CASSQGARNTEAFF. The CDR3 bases are TGTGCCAGCAGCCAAGGGGCCAGGAACACTGAAGCTTTCTTT.

V and J are TRBV5-1 and TRBJ2-7; 8 nucleotides align to TRBD1. V was pared by 0 bases and J by 5 bases, with 10 bases of the junction left unmatched. CDR1 and CDR2 from the germline V gene are SGHRS and YFSETQ. This CDR3 has 16 amino acids. CDR3 sequence (DNA): TGCGCCAGCAGCTTGGGGATCAGGGGGCGCGAGCACGAGCAGTACTTC. It is translated as CASSLGIRGREHEQYF.

The V gene is TRBV5-1, the J gene TRBJ2-6, with D possibly being TRBD1 (5 bases). Trimming removed 4 bases at V and 2 bases at J, with 10 bases between. The CDR3 contains 15 residues. Germline CDR1 is SGHRS and CDR2 is YFSETQ. CDR3 sequence reads: CASSDQGTGANVLTF. The CDR3 DNA is TGCGCCAGCAGCGACCAGGGTACTGGGGCCAACGTCCTGACTTTC.

The rearrangement uses TRBV5-1 and TRBJ2-7; 11 bases match TRBD1. The trim removed 4 bases at V and 3 bases at J, leaving 9 bases unmatched. In germline, CDR1 is SGHRS, CDR2 YFSETQ. The CDR3 is 16 amino acids. The CDR3 DNA is TGCGCCAGCAGCCTAGGACAGGGGGCGAAGAGCTACGAGCAGTACTTC. Protein product: CASSLGQGAKSYEQYF.

About this clone: One junction end does not reproduce the germline sequence, and a read error may be involved. This chain links TRBV30 with TRBJ1-2, with D hard to call. Germline-derived CDR1 and CDR2 are GTSNPN and SVGIG (reference sequence). The CDR3 length is 8 residues. CDR3 sequence (DNA): TGTGCCTGGGCGCCGGGATACTTC. Residues: CAWAPGYF.

The rearrangement joins TRBV5-6 to TRBJ2-2; tentative D call: TRBD2 (6 bases). V was pared by 1 base and J by 5 bases, with 15 bases between. Per germline, CDR1 SGHDT and CDR2 YYEEEE. This CDR3 comprises 16 residues. The CDR3, as DNA: TGTGCCAGCAGCTTGATTCGCTCCCGGGGGACCGGGGAGCTGTTTTTT. Translated, it gives CASSLIRSRGTGELFF.

This chain joins TRBV19 and TRBJ2-7; perhaps TRBD1 as D (5 bases). Trimming pared 8 bases from V and 2 bases from J, leaving 13 bases between. The CDR3 consists of 13 residues. Germline lookup yields CDR1 LNHDA and CDR2 SQIVND (reference sequence). The CDR3 region is CASGQGWAYEQYF. The CDR3 DNA is TGTGCCAGTGGGCAGGGCTGGGCCTACGAGCAGTACTTC. The complete variable domain, with remaining parts taken from reference TRBV19 and TRBJ2-7, reads DGGITQSPKYLFRKEGQNVTLSCEQNLNHDAMYWYRQDPGQGLRLIYYSQIVNDFQKGDIAEGYSVSREKKESFPLTVTSAQKNPTAFYLCASGQGWAYEQYFGPGTRLTVT.

The chain employs TRBV5-1 and TRBJ2-7; a possible D gene is TRBD1 (5 bases). V was pared by 4 bases and J by 5 bases, with 19 bases between. Germline CDR1 and CDR2: SGHRS and YFSETQ. This CDR3 contains 15 residues. The CDR3 here is CASSPGRAGLDEQYF. For the CDR3, the DNA is TGCGCCAGCAGCCCCGGACGGGCAGGGCTCGACGAGCAGTACTTC.

The chain joins TRBV28 to TRBJ1-2, with a possible D match to TRBD1 (6 bases). This CDR3 comprises 16 residues. CDR1 and CDR2 from the germline V gene are MDHEN and SYDVKM. V was clipped by 2 bases and J by 4 bases, with 17 bases between them. The DNA for the CDR3 is TGTGCCAGCAGTTTAGACGGACAGCCCCTCGGCTATGGCTACACCTTC. This codes for CASSLDGQPLGYGYTF.

The chain couples TRBV2 to TRBJ2-1; D remains unclear. This CDR3 comprises 10 residues. Germline V CDR1 and CDR2: SNHLY, FYNNEI. V dropped 7 bases and J dropped 10 bases, with 8 bases sitting between them. The CDR3 DNA sequence: TGTGCCAGCATGGAGACCGAGCAGTTCTTC. This sequence encodes CASMETEQFF. Full variable domain (outside the CDR3, taken from reference TRBV2 and TRBJ2-1): EPEVTQTPSHQVTQMGQEVILRCVPISNHLYFYWYRQILGQKVEFLVSFYNNEISEKSEIFDDQFSVERPDGSNFTLKIRSTKLEDSAMYFCASMETEQFFGPGTRLTVL.

This rearrangement joins TRBV4-2 to TRBJ2-6; 9 bases align to TRBD2. The CDR3 spans 20 residues. The J segment lost 2 bases and the V segment lost 4 bases, leaving 15 bases of the junction unmatched. Looked up from germline, CDR1 is LGHNA and CDR2 is YNFKEQ. CDR3 sequence: CASSPPPSGMGGTGANVLTF. DNA for the CDR3: TGTGCCAGCAGCCCCCCGCCTAGCGGGATGGGGGGCACTGGGGCCAACGTCCTGACTTTC.

The rearrangement uses TRBV7-9 and TRBJ1-4, with 7 bases aligning to TRBD1. Per germline, CDR1 SEHNR and CDR2 FQNEAQ (reference sequence). V gave up 5 bases and J gave up 8 bases; unmatched junction bases: 11. The CDR3 is 15 residues long. The DNA of the CDR3 is TGTGCCAGCAGCCCGGGACAGACTAAAATCGAAAAACTGTTTTTT. This encodes CASSPGQTKIEKLFF.

The DNA of the CDR3 is TGTGCCACCCGTGGGGCAAGCAATCAGCCCCAGCATTTT. Its protein is CATRGASNQPQHF. The chain recombines TRBV28 with TRBJ1-5, with a weak D call TRBD1 (5 bases). The CDR3 spans 13 residues. V was trimmed by 10 bases and J by 1 base, leaving 11 bases between them. Per germline, CDR1 MDHEN and CDR2 SYDVKM.

The chain couples TRBV28 to TRBJ1-1, with a possible D match to TRBD1 (5 bases). This CDR3 region has 13 residues. Germline CDR1 is MDHEN and CDR2 is SYDVKM. V lost 1 base to trimming and J lost 8 bases, with 11 bases between them. In DNA, the CDR3 is TGTGCCAGCAGTTTATTTCAGGGATCCGAAGCTTTCTTT. Amino acid sequence: CASSLFQGSEAFF.

The V gene is TRBV6-5, the J gene TRBJ2-7; D remains unclear. The V gene lost 8 bases and the J gene lost 0 bases, with 14 bases spanning the gap. Germline V gene lookup returns CDR1 MNHEY and CDR2 SVGAGI. The CDR3 is 14 amino acids. The CDR3: CASAREHNSYEQYF. In DNA, the CDR3 is TGTGCCAGCGCCCGTGAACATAACTCCTACGAGCAGTACTTC.

CDR3 nucleotides: TGTGCCAGCAGCGGGACTGCCGGGACTGGGCAGTTCTTC. It is translated as CASSGTAGTGQFF. The chain links TRBV7-2 to TRBJ2-1, with a weak D call TRBD2 (6 bases). The CDR3 loop spans 13 amino acids. The V gene's germline CDR1 is SGHTA and CDR2 FQGNSA. Trimming took 5 bases from V and 12 from J, leaving 17 bases between them.

The chain carries TRBV28 and TRBJ2-1; D possibly corresponds to TRBD2 (6 bases). Germline loops: CDR1 MDHEN, CDR2 SYDVKM. The CDR3 has 14 amino acids. V lost 6 bases and J lost 3, with 12 bases in between. CDR3 nucleotides: TGTGCCAGCAGGACCCTAGCGCTCTACAATGAGCAGTTCTTC. Protein product: CASRTLALYNEQFF.

The chain uses TRBV5-4 and TRBJ2-3, with 8 bases identical to TRBD2. This CDR3 contains 15 residues. The J segment lost 3 bases and the V segment lost 5 bases, leaving 8 bases of the junction unmatched. Per the germline V gene, CDR1 is SGHNT and CDR2 is YYREEE (reference sequence). CDR3 sequence: CASSRLGGRTDTQYF. The CDR3, as DNA: TGTGCCAGCAGTCGACTTGGCGGGAGGACAGATACGCAGTATTTT.

CDR3 protein: CASVSQGGAQPQHF. The CDR3 DNA sequence: TGTGCCAGCGTGTCCCAAGGGGGGGCACAGCCCCAGCATTTT. The rearrangement uses TRBV28 and TRBJ1-5; maybe TRBD1 (6 bases). This CDR3 contains 14 residues. Germline V lookup: CDR1 MDHEN, CDR2 SYDVKM. V was shortened by 8 bases and J by 7 bases, with 18 bases between the two germline ends.

The J gene is TRBJ2-5, the V gene TRBV7-8; a possible D gene is TRBD2 (6 bases). CDR1 SGHVS and CDR2 FQNEAQ come from the germline V gene. V lost 5 bases, J lost 5 bases, and 18 bases lay in between. The CDR3 sequence is 15 residues long. The CDR3 spells CASSGGGGMRETQYF. CDR3 bases: TGTGCCAGCAGCGGGGGAGGAGGGATGAGGGAGACCCAGTACTTC.